Sequencing of this T cell receptor (beta chain) was carried out in a study of blood T cell repertoires in COVID-19. Per the authors' pipeline: The authors estimated nucleated cell counts from reference gene primer amplification. TCRdb keeps only in-frame clones here, not all; method: immunoSEQ multiplex PCR. V and J calls and clone size are as listed in that table; D and trimming were resolved from the DNA. Seen here are roughly 190,000 clones, 84% observed once, and the top ten hold around 3.1%. Germline V gives CDR1 SGDLS, CDR2 YYNGEE. Trimming shortened V by 0 bases and J by 4 bases, and 13 bases separated the two germline ends. The CDR3 spans 15 residues.

The clonotype originates from a woman aged 30 to 39 who had been exposed to COVID-19. Sequenced sample: PBMCs or T cells enriched from blood (not recorded which). This chain links TRBV9 with TRBJ1-2, with TRBD1 as a possible D gene (5 bases). DNA of the CDR3: TGTGCCAGCAGCGTAGCCCTACCAGGGCTCTATGGCTACACCTTC. Translating it yields CASSVALPGLYGYTF.